The 21 T cell receptor beta chains below were found in one sample sequenced in a study of T cell responses to AZD1222 COVID-19 vaccine. This table comes from immunoSEQ multiplex PCR, and its TCRdb copy is limited to in-frame clones, with some not included. The sample shows tens of thousands of clones, 80% to 95% of them seen only once. The sample consisted of peripheral blood, taken 28 days after the second AZD1222 dose. These receptors were taken from an adult who received the AZD1222 COVID-19 vaccine.

V usage is TRBV7-2 and J usage is TRBJ1-5; TRBD1 might be the D (6 bases). Germline CDR1 SGHTA, CDR2 FQGNSA. Trimming removed 5 bases at V and 1 base at J, with 18 bases between. CDR3 length equals 17 residues. CDR3 in amino acids: CASSLLGGAKSNQPQHF. The DNA for the CDR3 is TGTGCCAGCAGCCTACTCGGGGGGGCTAAGAGCAATCAGCCCCAGCATTTT. The entire variable domain, with the rest obtained from reference TRBV7-2 and TRBJ1-5, is as follows: GAGVSQSPSNKVTEKGKDVELRCDPISGHTALYWYRQSLGQGLEFLIYFQGNSAPDKSGLPSDRFSAERTGGSVSTLTIQRTQQEDSAVYLCASSLLGGAKSNQPQHFGDGTRLSIL.

This sequence joins TRBV6-5 and TRBJ1-5, with D possibly TRBD1 on 5 matching bases. V was trimmed by 2 bases and J by 2 bases, leaving 13 bases between them. The CDR3 consists of 16 residues. Germline values: CDR1 MNHEY, CDR2 SVGAGI. The CDR3 reads CASSYTSETGNQPQHF. The CDR3 DNA sequence: TGTGCCAGCAGTTACACCTCTGAGACAGGCAATCAGCCCCAGCATTTT.

V and J are TRBV24-1 and TRBJ2-5, with D uncertain. The CDR3 length is 13 residues. Germline V gene sequence: CDR1 KGHDR, CDR2 SFDVKD. Trimming removed 2 bases at V and 3 bases at J, with 6 bases between. The CDR3 region is CATSDSLEETQYF. The CDR3 DNA reads TGTGCCACCAGTGATTCCCTCGAAGAGACCCAGTACTTC.

This chain links TRBV9 with TRBJ2-3; 7 positions agree with TRBD1. The CDR3 spans 15 residues. V was pared by 0 bases and J by 2 bases, with 3 bases of the junction left unmatched. From germline, CDR1 is SGDLS and CDR2 YYNGEE. CDR3 protein: CASSVGQGVTDTQYF. DNA for the CDR3: TGTGCCAGCAGCGTAGGACAGGGAGTCACAGATACGCAGTATTTT.

The chain links TRBV25-1 to TRBJ2-1; 10 bases are a match to TRBD2. The junction had 5 bases not matched to a gene; V was cut back by 4 bases and J by 5 bases. This CDR3 has 15 amino acids. Germline loops: CDR1 MGHDK, CDR2 SYGVNS. CDR3 nucleotides: TGTGCCAGCAGTGCTAGCGGGAGTGGTAACAATGAGCAGTTCTTC. It yields the protein CASSASGSGNNEQFF.

The gene calls are TRBV27 and TRBJ1-3; perhaps TRBD1 as D (6 bases). The CDR3 contains 15 residues. With 7 bases removed from V and 4 bases from J, the gap between germline ends came to 17 bases. Germline assignment: CDR1 MNHEY and CDR2 SMNVEV (reference sequence). The CDR3 DNA is TGTGCCAGCACCAGAAGGGACATAAACGGAAACACCATATATTTT. This encodes CASTRRDINGNTIYF.

The genes are TRBV27 and TRBJ2-1, with D perhaps matching TRBD2 (5 bases). Germline CDR1 is MNHEY and CDR2 is SMNVEV (reference sequence). The CDR3 extends over 15 amino acids. V was pared by 5 bases and J by 5 bases, with 16 bases between. CDR3 protein: CASSRQKTGDNEQFF. The CDR3 nucleotides read TGTGCCAGCAGTCGGCAAAAAACCGGGGACAATGAGCAGTTCTTC.

This rearrangement joins TRBV28 to TRBJ1-5; the D is unclear. From germline, CDR1 is MDHEN and CDR2 SYDVKM. Trimming stripped 2 bases from V and 9 bases from J, with 11 bases between. The CDR3 spans 13 residues. This CDR3 reads CASSLPGTLPQHF. The CDR3 nucleotides are TGTGCCAGCAGTTTACCGGGCACCTTGCCCCAGCATTTT.

The chain combines TRBV6-6 with TRBJ2-5; 7 bases match TRBD1. CDR3 length: 15 residues. The germline gives CDR1 MNHNY, CDR2 SVGAGI (reference sequence). The trim removed 1 base at V and 3 bases at J, leaving 5 bases unmatched. CDR3 residues: CASSYLRGREETQYF. CDR3 nucleotide sequence: TGTGCCAGCAGTTACTTGAGGGGGCGCGAAGAGACCCAGTACTTC.

The chain uses TRBV28 and TRBJ1-3, with D perhaps matching TRBD1 (6 bases). The CDR3 consists of 17 residues. The V end was cut by 6 bases, the J end by 0 bases, with 18 bases between. Germline lookup yields CDR1 MDHEN and CDR2 SYDVKM. The CDR3 sequence: CASRKLRQVYSGNTIYF. For the CDR3, the DNA is TGTGCCAGCAGAAAACTCCGACAGGTATACTCTGGAAACACCATATATTTT.

The V call is TRBV6-4, the J call TRBJ2-2; possibly TRBD2 for D (5 bases). V lost 2 bases and J lost 5, with 9 bases in between. CDR1 is MRHNA and CDR2 is SNTAGT in the germline V gene. The CDR3 runs 14 residues. DNA for the CDR3: TGTGCCAGCAGTGACCATCCGGGGACCGGGGAGCTGTTTTTT. This gives the protein CASSDHPGTGELFF.

The chain recombines TRBV5-4 with TRBJ2-5; 8 positions agree with TRBD2. CDR1 SGHNT and CDR2 YYREEE come from the germline V gene (reference sequence). The V gene end was trimmed by 4 bases and the J gene end by 1 base; junction bases not matched to a gene: 6. The CDR3 length is 15 residues. CDR3 amino acids: CASSGLAGTQETQYF. The CDR3, as DNA: TGTGCCAGCAGCGGGCTAGCGGGTACCCAAGAGACCCAGTACTTC.

This chain connects TRBV7-9 to TRBJ2-5; weak D call: TRBD1 (5 bases). The CDR3 runs 16 residues. The V and J ends lost 1 base and 1 base respectively, with 13 bases between them. CDR1 and CDR2 from the germline V gene are SEHNR and FQNEAQ (reference sequence). CDR3 sequence (DNA): TGTGCCAGCAGCTTAGGGGGTCCAGGGTCCCAAGAGACCCAGTACTTC. The encoded protein is CASSLGGPGSQETQYF.

The V and J genes are TRBV2 and TRBJ1-3; 9 positions agree with TRBD1. The CDR3 has 15 amino acids. The V gene's germline CDR1 is SNHLY and CDR2 FYNNEI. V gave up 7 bases and J gave up 1 base; unmatched junction bases: 5. CDR3 nucleotide sequence: TGTGCCAGCACCGGACAGGGGCTATCTGGAAACACCATATATTTT. Amino acid sequence: CASTGQGLSGNTIYF. The whole variable domain, remainder taken from reference TRBV2 and TRBJ1-3, is EPEVTQTPSHQVTQMGQEVILRCVPISNHLYFYWYRQILGQKVEFLVSFYNNEISEKSEIFDDQFSVERPDGSNFTLKIRSTKLEDSAMYFCASTGQGLSGNTIYFGEGSWLTVV.

This chain joins TRBV7-9 and TRBJ1-6; D unresolved. Germline V CDR1 and CDR2: SEHNR, FQNEAQ (reference sequence). The CDR3 spans 17 residues. The ends were cut back, 1 base at V and 0 bases at J, with 10 bases in the middle. This CDR3 reads CASSLVGSSSYNSPLHF. CDR3 DNA sequence: TGTGCCAGCAGCTTAGTGGGGTCCAGCTCCTATAATTCACCCCTCCACTTT.

The chain combines TRBV28 with TRBJ2-4; 7 bases match TRBD1. Germline CDR1 is MDHEN and CDR2 is SYDVKM. The CDR3 has 14 residues. Trimming took 8 bases from V and 0 from J; bases not matched to a gene: 4. CDR3 in amino acids: CASGNRGAKNIQYF. For the CDR3, the DNA is TGTGCCAGCGGAAACAGGGGAGCCAAAAACATTCAGTACTTC. The full variable domain, its missing parts supplied by reference TRBV28 and TRBJ2-4, is DVKVTQSSRYLVKRTGEKVFLECVQDMDHENMFWYRQDPGLGLRLIYFSYDVKMKEKGDIPEGYSVSREKKERFSLILESASTNQTSMYLCASGNRGAKNIQYFGAGTRLSVL.

The chain couples TRBV28 to TRBJ1-2, with a tentative D call TRBD1 (5 bases). Looked up from germline, CDR1 is MDHEN and CDR2 is SYDVKM. V was shortened by 3 bases and J by 10 bases, with 18 bases between the two germline ends. The CDR3 spans 14 residues. The chain's CDR3 is CASSLLGQGPDYTF. For the CDR3, the DNA is TGTGCCAGCAGTTTGTTGGGCCAGGGACCCGACTACACCTTC.

This chain joins TRBV7-3 and TRBJ2-2; D not resolved. V gave up 2 bases and J gave up 8 bases, with 12 bases separating them. In germline, CDR1 is SGHTA, CDR2 FQGTGA. This CDR3 region has 14 residues. CDR3 in amino acids: CASSLGAGQGELFF. In DNA form, the CDR3 reads TGTGCCAGCAGCTTAGGTGCAGGTCAAGGGGAGCTGTTTTTT.

The chain is built from TRBV23-1 and TRBJ2-3; D not resolved. TRBV23-1 belongs to the ORF category, with a function that is uncertain. CDR3 size: 16 residues. V was clipped by 7 bases and J by 0 bases, with 17 bases between them. The CDR3: CASTPTLSSSTDTQYF. DNA of the CDR3: TGCGCCAGCACCCCGACATTATCTTCCAGCACAGATACGCAGTATTTT.

The chain is built from TRBV6-5 and TRBJ1-3, with 7 bases aligning to TRBD1. Trimming at V came to 6 bases and at J to 9 bases, leaving 5 bases not matched to a gene. This CDR3 has 12 amino acids. The germline gives CDR1 MNHEY, CDR2 SVGAGI. CDR3 DNA sequence: TGTGCCAGCAGCGATGACAGGGTCACCATATATTTT. This sequence encodes CASSDDRVTIYF.

V is TRBV5-1 and J is TRBJ2-7; D not certain. The germline CDR1 and CDR2 sequences are SGHRS and YFSETQ. This CDR3 has 10 amino acids. V lost 3 bases, J lost 2 bases, and 0 bases lay in between. For the CDR3, the DNA is TGCGCCAGCAGCTCCTACGAGCAGTACTTC. The encoded protein is CASSSYEQYF.